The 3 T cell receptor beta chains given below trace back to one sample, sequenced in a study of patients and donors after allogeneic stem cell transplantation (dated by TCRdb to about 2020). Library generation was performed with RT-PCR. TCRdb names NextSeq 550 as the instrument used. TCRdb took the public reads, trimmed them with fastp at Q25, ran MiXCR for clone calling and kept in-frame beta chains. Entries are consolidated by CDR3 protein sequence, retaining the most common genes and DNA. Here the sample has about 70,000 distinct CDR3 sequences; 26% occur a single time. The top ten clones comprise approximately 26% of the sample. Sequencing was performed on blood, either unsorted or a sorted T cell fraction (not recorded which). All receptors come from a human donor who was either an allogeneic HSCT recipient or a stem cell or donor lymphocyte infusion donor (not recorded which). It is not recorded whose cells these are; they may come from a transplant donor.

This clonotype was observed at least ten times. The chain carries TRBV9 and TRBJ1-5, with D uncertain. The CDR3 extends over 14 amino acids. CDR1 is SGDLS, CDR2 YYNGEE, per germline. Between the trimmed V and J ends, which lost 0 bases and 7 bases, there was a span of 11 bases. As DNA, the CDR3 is TGTGCCAGCAGCGTAGATGGTTACGGGCAGCCCCAGCATTTT. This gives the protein CASSVDGYGQPQHF.

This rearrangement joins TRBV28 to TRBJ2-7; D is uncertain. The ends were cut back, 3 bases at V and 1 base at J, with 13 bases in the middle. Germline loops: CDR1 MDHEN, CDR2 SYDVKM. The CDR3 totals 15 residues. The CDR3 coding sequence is TGTGCCAGCAGTTTGTTTCGTGGAATTTCCTACGAGCAGTACTTC. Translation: CASSLFRGISYEQYF. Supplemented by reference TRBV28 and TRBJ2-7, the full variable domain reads DVKVTQSSRYLVKRTGEKVFLECVQDMDHENMFWYRQDPGLGLRLIYFSYDVKMKEKGDIPEGYSVSREKKERFSLILESASTNQTSMYLCASSLFRGISYEQYFGPGTRLTVT.

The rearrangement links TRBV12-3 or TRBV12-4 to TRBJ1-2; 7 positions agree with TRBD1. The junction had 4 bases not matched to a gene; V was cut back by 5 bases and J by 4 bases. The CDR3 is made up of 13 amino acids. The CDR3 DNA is TGTGCCAGCAGTCCCGGACAGGCCTATGGCTACACCTTC. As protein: CASSPGQAYGYTF.